These 23 T cell receptor beta chains were all obtained from the same sample, sequenced in a study of cytomegalovirus exposure and HLA in healthy donors. Primers for the PCR totalled 60 Vbeta and 13 Jbeta. Sequencing used immunoSEQ multiplex PCR; TCRdb keeps in-frame clones, though not all of them. This table has 150,000 or so clones, roughly 70% appearing once. The sample consisted of PBMCs. The receptor source for this set is an older woman in good health and CMV-seropositive.

The V call is TRBV2, the J call TRBJ1-5; 12 nucleotides line up with TRBD1. With V trimmed by 4 bases and J by 3 bases, 4 bases remained unmatched. Germline values: CDR1 SNHLY, CDR2 FYNNEI. The CDR3 consists of 16 residues. CDR3: CASSGGTGGTNQPQHF. The CDR3 DNA follows: TGTGCCAGCAGTGGGGGGACAGGGGGCACCAATCAGCCCCAGCATTTT.

This clone has only a few counts. The chain uses TRBV11-2 and TRBJ2-4; possibly TRBD1 for D (6 bases). With 0 bases removed from V and 11 bases from J, the gap between germline ends came to 11 bases. This CDR3 comprises 13 residues. Germline CDR1 reads SGHAT; CDR2 reads FQNNGV. The CDR3 nucleotides are TGTGCCAGCAGCTTAGATCGAGACAGGCTTCAGTACTTC. This sequence encodes CASSLDRDRLQYF.

The chain employs TRBV18 and TRBJ2-7; perhaps TRBD2 as D (5 bases). Between the trimmed V and J ends, which lost 6 bases and 4 bases, there was a span of 16 bases. This CDR3 has 14 residues. Looked up from germline, CDR1 is KGHSH and CDR2 is LQKENI. The CDR3 DNA reads as TGTGCCAGCTCTAAAACCAAGGGAGTTTACGAGCAGTACTTC. It encodes CASSKTKGVYEQYF.

V and J are TRBV6-5 and TRBJ1-2, with 9 bases aligning to TRBD1. This CDR3 contains 12 residues. Germline assignment: CDR1 MNHEY and CDR2 SVGAGI. Trimming removed 8 bases from V and 4 bases from J; junction bases left unmatched: 2. CDR3 amino acids: CASATGGYGYTF. The CDR3 bases are TGTGCCAGCGCGACAGGGGGCTATGGCTACACCTTC.

The chain joins TRBV9 to TRBJ1-2; 9 bases are a match to TRBD1. Germline V gene lookup returns CDR1 SGDLS and CDR2 YYNGEE. This CDR3 has 14 residues. The V and J ends lost 5 bases and 6 bases, in that order; junction bases with no gene match: 8. CDR3 amino acids: CASSSLNRGHGYTF. The CDR3 nucleotides are TGTGCCAGCAGTAGTCTGAACAGGGGGCATGGCTACACCTTC.

The rearrangement links TRBV7-8 to TRBJ2-2; TRBD2 matches at 7 bases. The V and J ends lost 4 bases and 3 bases, in that order; junction bases with no gene match: 11. Germline V gene lookup returns CDR1 SGHVS and CDR2 FQNEAQ. The CDR3 is 17 amino acids. The CDR3 coding sequence is TGTGCCAGCAGCTCTCGCCCTAGCGGAACTTACACCGGGGAGCTGTTTTTT. Translation: CASSSRPSGTYTGELFF.

This chain joins TRBV28 and TRBJ1-1; D is possibly TRBD1 (5 bases). V was pared by 2 bases and J by 0 bases, with 7 bases between. Germline loops: CDR1 MDHEN, CDR2 SYDVKM. CDR3 length: 14 amino acids. CDR3 coding DNA: TGTGCCAGCAGTTTAAGACAGATGAACACTGAAGCTTTCTTT. It codes for CASSLRQMNTEAFF.

This chain uses TRBV6-1 with TRBJ2-1; 7 nucleotides match TRBD2. CDR1 MNHNS and CDR2 SASEGT come from the germline V gene. The CDR3 is 12 residues long. Trimming took 6 bases from V and 7 from J; bases not matched to a gene: 3. Written as DNA, the CDR3 is TGTGCCAGCAGGCCCGGGGGGAATGAGCAGTTCTTC. Translating gives CASRPGGNEQFF.

The genes are TRBV2 and TRBJ2-3; unclear D gene. Trimming pared 4 bases from V and 5 bases from J, leaving 13 bases between. CDR3 size: 14 residues. The germline V gene encodes CDR1 SNHLY and CDR2 FYNNEI. The CDR3 region is CASSVSSDRDTQYF. The CDR3 nucleotides read TGTGCCAGCAGTGTGTCTAGTGATAGAGATACGCAGTATTTT.

The rearrangement links TRBV21-1 to TRBJ2-4; TRBD1, the table's D call, lacks a check against the DNA. TRBV21-1 is classified as a pseudogene. This CDR3 has 19 amino acids. This CDR3 reads CASSKGAGTGVGAKNIQYF. The DNA of the CDR3 is TGTGCCAGCAGCAAAGGGGCTGGGACAGGGGTGGGGGCCAAAAACATTCAGTACTTC.

The chain combines TRBV2 with TRBJ2-7; 8 bases match TRBD1. Unmatched junction bases numbered 6, after V lost 5 bases and J lost 0 bases. The CDR3 spans 15 residues. The germline V gene encodes CDR1 SNHLY and CDR2 FYNNEI. In DNA form, the CDR3 reads TGTGCCAGCAGTCGCACAGGGGGTTCCTCCTACGAGCAGTACTTC. It encodes CASSRTGGSSYEQYF.

The V call is TRBV28, the J call TRBJ2-4; a possible D gene is TRBD2 (6 bases). Germline V gives CDR1 MDHEN, CDR2 SYDVKM. The germline V and J ends were trimmed by 2 bases and 2 bases, with 10 bases remaining between them. CDR3 length equals 15 residues. CDR3 nucleotides: TGTGCCAGCAGTTTAATGGAGGGATCCAAAAACATTCAGTACTTC. This codes for CASSLMEGSKNIQYF.

This sequence joins TRBV19 and TRBJ1-5, with D possibly matching TRBD1 (6 bases). Germline V lookup: CDR1 LNHDA, CDR2 SQIVND (reference sequence). The CDR3 totals 15 residues. V lost 7 bases, J lost 2 bases, and 15 bases lay in between. The CDR3 here is CASTLQGVGNQPQHF. Here the CDR3 DNA reads TGTGCCAGTACCCTACAGGGAGTAGGCAATCAGCCCCAGCATTTT.

V and J are TRBV5-1 and TRBJ2-3, with TRBD2 matching over 11 bases. This CDR3 is built from 15 residues. Germline CDR1 and CDR2: SGHRS and YFSETQ. The ends lost 1 base at V and 4 bases at J; junction bases unmatched: 2. CDR3 nucleotide sequence: TGCGCCAGCAGCTTGACTAGCGGGAGTGCAGATACGCAGTATTTT. Its protein is CASSLTSGSADTQYF. Looking up the rest from reference TRBV5-1 and TRBJ2-3 gives the full variable domain: KAGVTQTPRYLIKTRGQQVTLSCSPISGHRSVSWYQQTPGQGLQFLFEYFSETQRNKGNFPGRFSGRQFSNSRSEMNVSTLELGDSALYLCASSLTSGSADTQYFGPGTRLTVL.

The chain links TRBV7-3 to TRBJ2-1; D remains unclear. CDR3 length: 12 residues. Germline V lookup: CDR1 SGHTA, CDR2 FQGTGA. V dropped 3 bases and J dropped 5 bases, with 5 bases sitting between them. This CDR3 reads CASSFSNNEQFF. CDR3 in DNA: TGTGCCAGCAGCTTTTCAAACAATGAGCAGTTCTTC.

The V call is TRBV11-3, the J call TRBJ2-1; D uncertain. V was shortened by 1 base and J by 0 bases, with 7 bases between the two germline ends. Germline CDR1 and CDR2: SGHNT and YENEEA. The length of the CDR3 is 15 residues. CDR3 region: CASSLGPISYNEQFF. CDR3 bases: TGTGCCAGCAGCTTAGGTCCAATCTCCTACAATGAGCAGTTCTTC.

This chain connects TRBV28 to TRBJ2-1, with 9 bases lining up with TRBD2. V shed 4 bases and J 10 bases; nucleotides not matched to a gene: 17. CDR1 is MDHEN, CDR2 SYDVKM, per germline. The CDR3 loop spans 17 amino acids. CDR3 residues: CASSSPAGGTHLGEQFF. DNA for the CDR3: TGTGCCAGCAGTTCTCCGGCGGGGGGGACTCATCTAGGGGAGCAGTTCTTC. Complete variable domain (other parts from reference TRBV28 and TRBJ2-1): DVKVTQSSRYLVKRTGEKVFLECVQDMDHENMFWYRQDPGLGLRLIYFSYDVKMKEKGDIPEGYSVSREKKERFSLILESASTNQTSMYLCASSSPAGGTHLGEQFFGPGTRLTVL.

The chain couples TRBV5-6 to TRBJ1-4; D remains unclear. The V gene lost 6 bases and the J gene lost 5 bases, with 8 bases spanning the gap. The CDR3 contains 12 residues. CDR1 SGHDT and CDR2 YYEEEE come from the germline V gene. CDR3 sequence: CASNFLNEKLFF. The CDR3 DNA is TGTGCCAGCAACTTCCTCAATGAAAAACTGTTTTTT.

This chain links TRBV27 with TRBJ2-1, with 9 nucleotides matching TRBD2. V dropped 5 bases and J dropped 2; count of bases not matched to a gene: 10. The CDR3 has 17 amino acids. CDR1 and CDR2 (germline): MNHEY, SMNVEV (reference sequence). This chain's CDR3 is CASSGLAGVAPYNEQFF. DNA for the CDR3: TGTGCCAGCAGTGGGTTAGCGGGAGTGGCGCCCTACAATGAGCAGTTCTTC.

V usage is TRBV6-1 and J usage is TRBJ2-7, with D maybe TRBD2 (5 bases). CDR3 length equals 14 residues. Trimming left V 4 bases short and J 3 bases short, with 13 bases between. Germline V gene data show CDR1 as MNHNS and CDR2 as SASEGT. The CDR3 is CASSGGWYNYEQYF. CDR3 nucleotides: TGTGCCAGCAGTGGAGGGTGGTACAACTACGAGCAGTACTTC.

V is TRBV4-2 and J is TRBJ1-5, with 7 positions matching TRBD1. This CDR3 comprises 15 residues. V lost 0 bases, J lost 2 bases, and 1 base stayed unmatched. Germline V CDR1 and CDR2: LGHNA, YNFKEQ. The CDR3 DNA follows: TGTGCCAGCAGCCAAGATGACAGGGGCAATCAGCCCCAGCATTTT. The encoded protein is CASSQDDRGNQPQHF.

The chain combines TRBV25-1 with TRBJ1-5; D gene unclear. Germline CDR1 MGHDK, CDR2 SYGVNS. This CDR3 is built from 12 residues. V lost 5 bases to trimming and J lost 0 bases, with 2 bases between them. The CDR3 DNA reads as TGTGCCAGCAGTTATAGCAATCAGCCCCAGCATTTT. Translation gives CASSYSNQPQHF.

This clone was detected a few times. The V gene is TRBV19, the J gene TRBJ2-7; D is possibly TRBD1 (6 bases). Germline CDR1 and CDR2: LNHDA and SQIVND (reference sequence). This CDR3 region has 13 residues. Deletions cut 3 bases from V and 3 bases from J, with 9 bases between. CDR3 in DNA: TGTGCCAGTAGTATCCTGACAGGCTACGAGCAGTACTTC. Translating it yields CASSILTGYEQYF.